Below are 20 T cell receptor beta chains sequenced from a single sample in a study of monozygotic twins with cystic fibrosis. TCRdb keeps only in-frame clones here, not all; method: immunoSEQ multiplex PCR. The data show about 15,000 clones, around 83% seen once. Sequenced: blood. All receptors come from a boy aged 5-17 years with cystic fibrosis.

The rearrangement joins TRBV2 to TRBJ1-2; D gene ambiguous. The CDR3 is 16 residues long. In germline, CDR1 is SNHLY, CDR2 FYNNEI. V dropped 3 bases and J dropped 3 bases, with 17 bases sitting between them. The CDR3 sequence: CASSEGLAGSDYGYTF. The CDR3 nucleotides read TGTGCCAGCAGTGAGGGTCTTGCCGGGTCGGACTATGGCTACACCTTC.

The genes are TRBV2 and TRBJ1-1; D might be TRBD1 (5 bases). Germline CDR1 reads SNHLY; CDR2 reads FYNNEI. This CDR3 contains 15 residues. The V gene lost 2 bases and the J gene lost 4 bases, with 14 bases spanning the gap. CDR3 amino acids: CASSEQGLRGTEAFF. CDR3 DNA: TGTGCCAGCAGTGAACAAGGGCTTAGGGGCACTGAAGCTTTCTTT.

V usage is TRBV5-1 and J usage is TRBJ2-6, with D unclear. Trimming removed 1 base at V and 2 bases at J, with 10 bases between. Germline-derived CDR1 and CDR2 are SGHRS and YFSETQ. The CDR3 sequence is 16 residues long. The CDR3 DNA reads as TGCGCCAGCAGCTTGATCCTCGAACCTGGGGCCAACGTCCTGACTTTC. It codes for CASSLILEPGANVLTF.

The chain is built from TRBV9 and TRBJ1-5; a weak D match, TRBD1 (5 bases). The V gene lost 2 bases and the J gene lost 2 bases, with 11 bases spanning the gap. This CDR3 is 15 amino acids long. The germline V gene encodes CDR1 SGDLS and CDR2 YYNGEE. The CDR3 loop is CASSVGPVGNQPQHF. The CDR3 DNA reads as TGTGCCAGCAGCGTGGGGCCCGTGGGCAATCAGCCCCAGCATTTT.

The genes are TRBV6-1 and TRBJ2-3; 10 positions agree with TRBD2. The length of the CDR3 is 15 residues. Germline values: CDR1 MNHNS, CDR2 SASEGT. J gave up 4 bases and V 0 bases, and 1 base lay outside the gene matches. The CDR3 nucleotides are TGTGCCAGCAGTGAAGCAGCGGGGGGGCCAGATACGCAGTATTTT. As protein: CASSEAAGGPDTQYF.

V is TRBV28 and J is TRBJ2-2; a weak D match, TRBD2 (6 bases). The V and J ends lost 8 bases and 5 bases respectively, with 18 bases between them. The V gene's germline CDR1 is MDHEN and CDR2 SYDVKM. The CDR3 length is 15 residues. The CDR3 spells CASVPGAVGTGELFF. DNA of the CDR3: TGTGCCAGCGTCCCGGGAGCGGTAGGGACCGGGGAGCTGTTTTTT.

The V and J genes are TRBV27 and TRBJ2-1; no definite D call. Germline CDR1 reads MNHEY; CDR2 reads SMNVEV (reference sequence). CDR3 length: 15 amino acids. The V end lost 8 bases, the J end lost 6 bases, and 20 bases lay between the germline ends. The CDR3 here is CASALRLPESNEQFF. The CDR3 DNA reads TGTGCCAGCGCCCTGAGACTCCCCGAGTCCAATGAGCAGTTCTTC.

The CDR3 coding sequence is TGCAGCGTTGCCGGGACAGGGGTCGGAAACACCATATATTTT. It encodes CSVAGTGVGNTIYF. The chain has TRBV29-1 and TRBJ1-3; TRBD1 matches at 10 bases. The CDR3 runs to 14 residues. In germline, CDR1 is SQVTM, CDR2 ANQGSEA. Trimming took 4 bases from V and 4 from J; bases not matched to a gene: 4.

The rearrangement links TRBV19 to TRBJ2-1, with D possibly TRBD2 on 6 matching bases. V lost 10 bases, J lost 2 bases, and 18 bases lay in between. The CDR3 has 15 residues. Germline lookup yields CDR1 LNHDA and CDR2 SQIVND (reference sequence). CDR3: CATGQRAEAYNEQFF. In nucleotides, the CDR3 is TGTGCCACCGGCCAGCGGGCGGAAGCCTACAATGAGCAGTTCTTC.

This chain's CDR3 is CASSPSRGNYGYTF. The CDR3 DNA reads TGTGCCAGTAGTCCCTCAAGGGGGAACTATGGCTACACCTTC. The chain recombines TRBV19 with TRBJ1-2, with D perhaps matching TRBD1 (6 bases). The V gene's germline CDR1 is LNHDA and CDR2 SQIVND (reference sequence). The V and J ends lost 5 bases and 2 bases respectively, with 12 bases between them. This CDR3 region has 14 residues. Full variable domain (outside the CDR3, taken from reference TRBV19 and TRBJ1-2): DGGITQSPKYLFRKEGQNVTLSCEQNLNHDAMYWYRQDPGQGLRLIYYSQIVNDFQKGDIAEGYSVSREKKESFPLTVTSAQKNPTAFYLCASSPSRGNYGYTFGSGTRLTVV.

The J gene is TRBJ2-1, the V gene TRBV19; 10 nucleotides align to TRBD2. Trimming took 5 bases from V and 5 from J; bases not matched to a gene: 9. This CDR3 spans 16 amino acids. CDR1 and CDR2 from the germline V gene are LNHDA and SQIVND (reference sequence). CDR3 DNA: TGTGCCAGTAGTGCCCGTAGCGGGAGGTCCCACAATGAGCAGTTCTTC. As protein: CASSARSGRSHNEQFF.

A few counts support this clone. The gene calls are TRBV7-9 and TRBJ2-1; TRBD2 might be the D (6 bases). V was cut by 1 base and J by 6 bases, with 10 bases left in between. The CDR3 runs to 14 residues. Germline CDR1 and CDR2: SEHNR and FQNEAQ (reference sequence). Here the CDR3 reads CASSLDGSFNEQFF. Here the CDR3 DNA reads TGTGCCAGCAGCTTAGACGGGAGCTTCAATGAGCAGTTCTTC.

The rearrangement links TRBV11-2 to TRBJ2-1; TRBD2 matches at 12 bases. This CDR3 has 17 residues. Germline V gives CDR1 SGHAT, CDR2 FQNNGV. V lost 3 bases to trimming and J lost 4 bases; unmatched junction nucleotides: 7. The CDR3 is CASSLNGLAGLYNEQFF. The CDR3 coding sequence is TGTGCCAGCAGCTTGAACGGACTAGCGGGGTTGTACAATGAGCAGTTCTTC.

This clone was counted only a few times. The V and J genes are TRBV27 and TRBJ2-1, with D unclear. This CDR3 region has 12 residues. Per the germline V gene, CDR1 is MNHEY and CDR2 is SMNVEV (reference sequence). Trimming shortened V by 7 bases and J by 5 bases, and 9 bases separated the two germline ends. CDR3 bases: TGTGCCAGCAAGAGCCGCCACAATGAGCAGTTCTTC. It yields the protein CASKSRHNEQFF.

The J gene is TRBJ1-1, the V gene TRBV29-1; tentative D call: TRBD1 (6 bases). V was shortened by 2 bases and J by 4 bases, with 11 bases between the two germline ends. Germline V gene lookup returns CDR1 SQVTM and CDR2 ANQGSEA. This CDR3 has 13 amino acids. This CDR3 is CSVEPRGGTEAFF. The CDR3 nucleotides are TGCAGCGTTGAACCCAGGGGTGGCACTGAAGCTTTCTTT.

A few counts support this clone. V and J are TRBV30 and TRBJ1-5; D call uncertain. The germline V and J ends were trimmed by 0 bases and 0 bases, with 6 bases remaining between them. The CDR3 has 14 amino acids. CDR1 is GTSNPN and CDR2 is SVGIG in the germline V gene (reference sequence). The CDR3 region is CAWSVQDSNQPQHF. CDR3 in DNA: TGTGCCTGGAGTGTACAAGATAGCAATCAGCCCCAGCATTTT. Combining the CDR3 with reference TRBV30 and TRBJ1-5 gives the whole variable domain SQTIHQWPATLVQPVGSPLSLECTVEGTSNPNLYWYRQAAGRGLQLLFYSVGIGQISSEVPQNLSASRPQDRQFILSSKKLLLSDSGFYLCAWSVQDSNQPQHFGDGTRLSIL.

This clone showed up just once. The genes are TRBV29-1 and TRBJ2-7, with D hard to call. V gave up 6 bases and J gave up 7 bases, with 16 bases separating them. Germline CDR1 reads SQVTM; CDR2 reads ANQGSEA. The CDR3 spans 12 residues. The CDR3 loop reads CSVSPDRLEQYF. CDR3 in DNA: TGCAGCGTCTCCCCGGACCGCTTGGAGCAGTACTTC.

This clone was counted once. The chain combines TRBV9 with TRBJ2-7; D may be TRBD1 (6 bases). V lost 4 bases, J lost 2 bases, and 13 bases lay in between. The CDR3 is 14 residues long. CDR1 SGDLS and CDR2 YYNGEE come from the germline V gene. CDR3 region: CASSTGTVTYEQYF. The CDR3 coding sequence is TGTGCCAGCAGCACAGGGACCGTAACCTACGAGCAGTACTTC.

The gene calls are TRBV6-6 and TRBJ2-1, with 9 bases that match TRBD1. Trimming cost V 7 bases and J 6 bases; bases outside gene matches: 7. The CDR3 contains 14 residues. CDR1 and CDR2 from the germline V gene are MNHNY and SVGAGI (reference sequence). CDR3 amino acids: CASKITGGPNEQFF. The CDR3 DNA reads as TGTGCCAGCAAAATAACAGGGGGCCCCAATGAGCAGTTCTTC.

The V gene is TRBV2, the J gene TRBJ2-3; 7 bases fit TRBD2. V was pared by 7 bases and J by 5 bases, with 9 bases of the junction left unmatched. Germline values: CDR1 SNHLY, CDR2 FYNNEI. CDR3 length: 14 amino acids. The CDR3 DNA follows: TGTGCCAGCATAGGTGGCGGGGGAGGAGATACGCAGTATTTT. It encodes CASIGGGGGDTQYF.